Following are 26 T cell receptor beta chains from one sample sequenced in a study of CXCR3-negative and CXCR3-positive naive CD8 T cells. Study-level points and caveats: Relative to CXCR3-negative naive cells, CXCR3-positive naive cells had more hydrophobic TRB CDR3s.

Their target antigens are unknown. The method, 5' RACE with UMI labels, was used to prepare the TRB cDNA libraries. One entry per CDR3 protein, without DNA, is what TCRdb gives after re-calling the 5' RACE reads. This sample lists 150,000 or so distinct CDR3 sequences; its ten largest clones have approximately 0.27%. The material sequenced was naive CXCR3+ CD8+ T cells from blood. This sample's subset: CD45RO-CCR7+CD27+CD95- naive CD8+ T cells expressing CXCR3 (TNR3+). All receptors come from a human donor in good health. Some clones in this sample may be carry-over from other donors' samples.

The CDR3: CASSLGRDERELRTQYF. The chain uses TRBV14 and TRBJ2-5; TCRdb indicates TRBD2, and absent DNA this call remains unverified. Per germline, CDR1 SGHDN and CDR2 FVKESK. The length of the CDR3 is 17 residues.

CDR3 loop: CSARAGADFYEQYF. The V gene is TRBV20-1, the J gene TRBJ2-7; the D call of TRBD1 rests on TCRdb alone, since no DNA is present to check it. The germline V gene encodes CDR1 DFQATT and CDR2 SNEGSKA (reference sequence). This CDR3 contains 14 residues.

The rearrangement links TRBV7-9 to TRBJ1-1; with no DNA, the TCRdb D assignment of TRBD1 cannot be verified. Per the germline V gene, CDR1 is SEHNR and CDR2 is FQNEAQ (reference sequence). The CDR3 is 15 amino acids. CDR3 in amino acids: CASSHMTGGSTEAFF.

The chain couples TRBV7-9 to TRBJ1-2. The CDR3 consists of 13 residues. Germline V gene lookup returns CDR1 SEHNR and CDR2 FQNEAQ (reference sequence). CDR3 residues: CASSPSSNYGYTF. The full variable domain, completed using reference TRBV7-9 and TRBJ1-2, is DTGVSQNPRHKITKRGQNVTFRCDPISEHNRLYWYRQTLGQGPEFLTYFQNEAQLEKSRLLSDRFSAERPKGSFSTLEIQRTEQGDSAMYLCASSPSSNYGYTFGSGTRLTVV.

V gene TRBV29-1 combines with J gene TRBJ1-1. Per germline, CDR1 SQVTM and CDR2 ANQGSEA. This CDR3 has 12 amino acids. The CDR3 sequence: CSVEWGATEAFF.

The rearrangement joins TRBV7-9 to TRBJ2-1. The germline CDR1 and CDR2 sequences are SEHNR and FQNEAQ (reference sequence). This CDR3 has 14 amino acids. CDR3 in amino acids: CASSLRVGWDEQFF.

J is TRBJ2-7 and V is TRBV12-3 or TRBV12-4. The length of the CDR3 is 14 residues. CDR3 region: CASSLSTASYEQYF.

J is TRBJ2-3 and V is TRBV11-2; the TRBD1 assignment by TCRdb is unverifiable without DNA. Germline CDR1 and CDR2: SGHAT and FQNNGV. This CDR3 contains 17 residues. The CDR3 is CASSLDLGGVGTDTQYF. The complete variable domain, with remaining parts taken from reference TRBV11-2 and TRBJ2-3, reads EAGVAQSPRYKIIEKRQSVAFWCNPISGHATLYWYQQILGQGPKLLIQFQNNGVVDDSQLPKDRFSAERLKGVDSTLKIQPAKLEDSAVYLCASSLDLGGVGTDTQYFGPGTRLTVL.

This chain joins TRBV29-1 and TRBJ2-5. This CDR3 has 15 residues. CDR1 is SQVTM, CDR2 ANQGSEA, per germline. This CDR3 is CSVVLAEVEEETQYF.

The rearrangement links TRBV7-9 to TRBJ1-1; TCRdb reports TRBD1, a call that lacks DNA to check it against. The CDR3 length is 14 residues. Germline V gene data show CDR1 as SEHNR and CDR2 as FQNEAQ (reference sequence). This CDR3 reads CASSLDLGGAEAFF.

The chain is built from TRBV7-7 and TRBJ2-1; TCRdb proposes TRBD2, but this gene call is untestable without DNA. CDR3 size: 16 residues. Germline CDR1 and CDR2: SSHAT and FNYEAQ (reference sequence). The CDR3 sequence is CASSLGVGGRVDEQFF. Using reference TRBV7-7 and TRBJ2-1 for the parts outside the CDR3, the full variable domain is GAGVSQSPRYKVTKRGQDVTLRCDPISSHATLYWYQQALGQGPEFLTYFNYEAQPDKSGLPSDRFSAERPEGSISTLTIQRTEQRDSAMYRCASSLGVGGRVDEQFFGPGTRLTVL.

V and J are TRBV29-1 and TRBJ2-3; the TCRdb call, TRBD1, lacks DNA for checking. CDR3 length: 14 residues. In germline, CDR1 is SQVTM, CDR2 ANQGSEA. The CDR3: CSVEGGDSTDTQYF.

The chain carries TRBV20-1 and TRBJ2-1; lacking DNA, the TRBD1 call made by TCRdb goes unchecked. From germline, CDR1 is DFQATT and CDR2 SNEGSKA (reference sequence). The length of the CDR3 is 14 residues. CDR3 region: CSAYLSDRYNEQFF.

The chain is built from TRBV4-3 and TRBJ2-7; TCRdb selects TRBD1, and the lack of DNA leaves this call unchecked. The CDR3 covers 13 residues. Looked up from germline, CDR1 is LGHNA and CDR2 is YSLEER. The CDR3 loop is CASSDRVSYEQYF.

The chain has TRBV19 and TRBJ2-7; TCRdb gives TRBD1 as the D gene, but with no DNA this cannot be confirmed. The CDR3 has 13 amino acids. Germline assignment: CDR1 LNHDA and CDR2 SQIVND (reference sequence). CDR3 in amino acids: CATRQGHSYEQYF.

The CDR3 loop reads CASSFPPMTGGLNGYTF. The genes are TRBV7-9 and TRBJ1-2. Looked up from germline, CDR1 is SEHNR and CDR2 is FQNEAQ (reference sequence). The CDR3 sequence is 17 residues long.

This chain links TRBV12-3 or TRBV12-4 with TRBJ1-1; TCRdb calls TRBD1, which cannot be checked without DNA. The CDR3 is 13 residues long. The chain's CDR3 is CASRGQVSAEAFF.

The chain links TRBV4-2 to TRBJ2-1. Germline V gene sequence: CDR1 LGHNA, CDR2 YNFKEQ. This CDR3 spans 12 amino acids. This CDR3 is CASRLGGNEQFF.

V is TRBV29-1 and J is TRBJ2-3; TCRdb reports TRBD2, a call that lacks DNA to check it against. CDR3 length equals 14 residues. In germline, CDR1 is SQVTM, CDR2 ANQGSEA. The CDR3 sequence: CSAGLAGVLDTQYF.

The CDR3 here is CASSFLPSQVNTEAFF. The rearrangement uses TRBV7-9 and TRBJ1-1; TCRdb selects TRBD1, and the lack of DNA leaves this call unchecked. The V gene's germline CDR1 is SEHNR and CDR2 FQNEAQ (reference sequence). The CDR3 totals 16 residues.

This chain links TRBV29-1 with TRBJ2-7; TCRdb proposes TRBD1, but this gene call is untestable without DNA. Germline V gene data show CDR1 as SQVTM and CDR2 as ANQGSEA. The CDR3 contains 14 residues. The CDR3 protein is CSALNGTGGNEQYF.

The V gene is TRBV4-3, the J gene TRBJ1-3. The CDR3 totals 16 residues. CDR1 and CDR2 (germline): LGHNA, YSLEER. CDR3 loop: CASSQDIATEGNTIYF.

The J gene is TRBJ2-1, the V gene TRBV12-5. The CDR3 is 15 residues long. Germline assignment: CDR1 LGHNT and CDR2 FRNRAP. CDR3 sequence reads: CASGPRLESYNEQFF.

The rearrangement joins TRBV29-1 to TRBJ2-1; TCRdb returns TRBD1, unconfirmable since there is no DNA. The germline gives CDR1 SQVTM, CDR2 ANQGSEA. CDR3 length equals 12 residues. The CDR3 sequence is CSVETGTGEQFF.

This chain uses TRBV28 with TRBJ2-2; the TCRdb D gene call, TRBD1, has no DNA to confirm it. The CDR3 has 16 residues. Germline values: CDR1 MDHEN, CDR2 SYDVKM. CDR3 in amino acids: CASSLSSGTVTGELFF.

V gene TRBV12-5 combines with J gene TRBJ2-1; the D gene TCRdb calls, TRBD1, cannot be checked with no DNA. This CDR3 spans 16 amino acids. Germline loops: CDR1 LGHNT, CDR2 FRNRAP. The CDR3 is CASGLGPGTGNNEQFF. Drawing the rest from reference TRBV12-5 and TRBJ2-1, the complete variable domain is DARVTQTPRHKVTEMGQEVTMRCQPILGHNTVFWYRQTMMQGLELLAYFRNRAPLDDSGMPKDRFSAEMPDATLATLKIQPSEPRDSAVYFCASGLGPGTGNNEQFFGPGTRLTVL.